Following are 5 T cell receptor beta chains from one sample sequenced in a study of blood T cell repertoires in COVID-19. Repertoires were generated with immunoSEQ multiplex PCR, while TCRdb's copy carries only in-frame clones and drops some. Counted here are approximately 300,000 clones, around 80% occurring once; the ten biggest clones make up roughly 1.2%. The material sequenced was peripheral blood. The source of these receptors is a woman between 45 and 60 years old with acute or convalescent COVID-19.

The chain joins TRBV12-5 to TRBJ2-1; 8 bases are shared with TRBD2. V was pared by 5 bases and J by 8 bases, with 17 bases of the junction left unmatched. CDR3 length: 17 residues. From germline, CDR1 is LGHNT and CDR2 FRNRAP. The DNA of the CDR3 is TGTGCTAGTGGTCCCAACCAAGGCGGGAGGTTTAGGGATGAGCAGTTCTTC. Translation gives CASGPNQGGRFRDEQFF.

The chain combines TRBV3-1 (or the pseudogene TRBV3-2) with TRBJ2-2; tentative D call: TRBD2 (5 bases). This CDR3 spans 14 amino acids. V was shortened by 1 base and J by 5 bases, with 8 bases between the two germline ends. CDR1 and CDR2 from the germline V gene are LGHDT and YNNKEL (reference sequence). CDR3 in DNA: TGTGCCAGCAGCCAAGCACGCGGGACCGGGGAGCTGTTTTTT. It is translated as CASSQARGTGELFF.

This clone was found many times. This chain connects TRBV7-2 to TRBJ1-2, with 9 bases matching TRBD1. CDR1 and CDR2 from the germline V gene are SGHTA and FQGNSA. This CDR3 contains 13 residues. V trimming: 8 bases; J trimming: 8 bases; junction bases outside the gene matches: 9. The CDR3: CASAAGQGYGYTF. The CDR3 DNA follows: TGTGCCAGCGCCGCCGGACAGGGGTACGGCTACACCTTC.

The chain carries TRBV14 and TRBJ2-4; 7 positions agree with TRBD2. Losses at the gene ends were 4 bases for V and 7 bases for J; bases not matched to a gene: 10. Germline V lookup: CDR1 SGHDN, CDR2 FVKESK. CDR3 length: 15 residues. CDR3: CASSPHAGARNIQYF. CDR3 in DNA: TGTGCCAGCAGCCCCCACGCGGGAGCTCGGAACATTCAGTACTTC.

This clone was counted once. This chain links TRBV28 with TRBJ1-1; tentative D call: TRBD1 (5 bases). The germline V and J ends were trimmed by 8 bases and 1 base, with 8 bases remaining between them. Germline CDR1 reads MDHEN; CDR2 reads SYDVKM. The CDR3 covers 12 residues. CDR3 residues: CASDTGNTEAFF. The CDR3 coding sequence is TGTGCCAGCGATACAGGGAACACTGAAGCTTTCTTT. Complete variable domain (other parts from reference TRBV28 and TRBJ1-1): DVKVTQSSRYLVKRTGEKVFLECVQDMDHENMFWYRQDPGLGLRLIYFSYDVKMKEKGDIPEGYSVSREKKERFSLILESASTNQTSMYLCASDTGNTEAFFGQGTRLTVV.